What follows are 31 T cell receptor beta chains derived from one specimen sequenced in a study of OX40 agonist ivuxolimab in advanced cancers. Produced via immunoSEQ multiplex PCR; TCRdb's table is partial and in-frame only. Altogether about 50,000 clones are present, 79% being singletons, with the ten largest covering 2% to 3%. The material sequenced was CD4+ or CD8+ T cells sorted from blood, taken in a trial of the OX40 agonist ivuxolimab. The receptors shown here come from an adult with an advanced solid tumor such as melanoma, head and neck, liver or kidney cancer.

The CDR3 reads CASSYRYGRDYEQYF. The CDR3 DNA is TGTGCCAGCAGTTACCGTTATGGCAGGGACTACGAGCAGTACTTC. The chain carries TRBV6-5 and TRBJ2-7; D possibly corresponds to TRBD1 (5 bases). V lost 2 bases and J 3 bases, leaving 14 bases between the germline ends. Germline V gene sequence: CDR1 MNHEY, CDR2 SVGAGI. The CDR3 length is 15 residues.

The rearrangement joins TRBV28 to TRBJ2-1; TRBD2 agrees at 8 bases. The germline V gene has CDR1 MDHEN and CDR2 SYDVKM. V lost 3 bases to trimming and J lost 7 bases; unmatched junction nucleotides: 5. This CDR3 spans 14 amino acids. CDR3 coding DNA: TGTGCCAGCAGTTTGGCGGGACTAGGGAATGAGCAGTTCTTC. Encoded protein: CASSLAGLGNEQFF.

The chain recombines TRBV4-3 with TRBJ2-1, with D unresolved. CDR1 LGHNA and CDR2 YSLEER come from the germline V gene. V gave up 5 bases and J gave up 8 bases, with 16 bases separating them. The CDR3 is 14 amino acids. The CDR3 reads CASSKQGKGDEQFF. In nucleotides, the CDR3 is TGCGCCAGCAGCAAGCAAGGGAAAGGTGATGAGCAGTTCTTC.

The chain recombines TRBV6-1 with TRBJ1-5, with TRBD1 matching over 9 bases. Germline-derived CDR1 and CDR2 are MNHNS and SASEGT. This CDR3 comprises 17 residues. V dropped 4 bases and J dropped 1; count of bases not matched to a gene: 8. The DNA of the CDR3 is TGTGCCAGCAGTGCCCTGGACAGGGGCGGGAGCAATCAGCCCCAGCATTTT. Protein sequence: CASSALDRGGSNQPQHF.

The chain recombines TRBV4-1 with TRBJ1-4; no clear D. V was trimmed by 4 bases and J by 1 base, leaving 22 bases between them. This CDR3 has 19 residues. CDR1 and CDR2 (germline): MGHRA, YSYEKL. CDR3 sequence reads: CASSPEQPLQYGTNEKLFF. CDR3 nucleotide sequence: TGCGCCAGCAGCCCAGAGCAGCCACTACAGTACGGAACTAATGAAAAACTGTTTTTT.

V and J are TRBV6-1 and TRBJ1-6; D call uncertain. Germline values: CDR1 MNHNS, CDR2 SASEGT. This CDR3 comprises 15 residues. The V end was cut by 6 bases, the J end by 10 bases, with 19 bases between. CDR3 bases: TGTGCCAGCAGGGCCCGGGAGTGGCATGGGTCACCCCTCCACTTT. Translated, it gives CASRAREWHGSPLHF.

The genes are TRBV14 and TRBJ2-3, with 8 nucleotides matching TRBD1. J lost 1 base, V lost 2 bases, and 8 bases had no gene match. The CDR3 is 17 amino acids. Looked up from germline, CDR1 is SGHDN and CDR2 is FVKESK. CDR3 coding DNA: TGTGCCAGCAGCCAAAACTTCAGGGGGCCCGGCACAGATACGCAGTATTTT. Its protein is CASSQNFRGPGTDTQYF.

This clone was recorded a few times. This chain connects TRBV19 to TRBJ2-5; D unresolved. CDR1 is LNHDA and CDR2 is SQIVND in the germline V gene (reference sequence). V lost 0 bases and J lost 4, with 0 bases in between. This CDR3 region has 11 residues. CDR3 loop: CASSIEETQYF. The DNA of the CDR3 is TGTGCCAGTAGTATAGAAGAGACCCAGTACTTC.

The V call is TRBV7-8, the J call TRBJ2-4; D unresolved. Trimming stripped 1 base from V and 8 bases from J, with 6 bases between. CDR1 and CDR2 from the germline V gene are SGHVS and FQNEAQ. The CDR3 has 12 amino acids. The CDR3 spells CASSLGWDIQYF. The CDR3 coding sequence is TGTGCCAGCAGCTTAGGGTGGGACATTCAGTACTTC.

This CDR3 reads CATQETALSYEQYF. The CDR3 DNA is TGTGCCACCCAGGAGACGGCCCTCTCCTACGAGCAGTACTTC. The V gene is TRBV11-3, the J gene TRBJ2-7; no firm D call. Looked up from germline, CDR1 is SGHNT and CDR2 is YENEEA. Trimming removed 10 bases at V and 0 bases at J, with 16 bases between. The CDR3 has 14 residues.

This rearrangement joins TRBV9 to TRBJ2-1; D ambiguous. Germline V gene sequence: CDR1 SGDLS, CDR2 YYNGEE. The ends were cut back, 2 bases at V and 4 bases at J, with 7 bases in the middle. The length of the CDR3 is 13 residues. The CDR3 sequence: CASSVTLYNEQFF. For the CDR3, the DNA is TGTGCCAGCAGCGTGACCCTGTACAATGAGCAGTTCTTC.

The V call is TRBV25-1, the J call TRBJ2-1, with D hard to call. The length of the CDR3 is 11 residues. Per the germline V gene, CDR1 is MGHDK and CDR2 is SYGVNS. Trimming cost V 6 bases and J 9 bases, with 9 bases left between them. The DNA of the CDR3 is TGTGCCAGCAGCGGCCCCGGTGAGCAGTTCTTC. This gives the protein CASSGPGEQFF.

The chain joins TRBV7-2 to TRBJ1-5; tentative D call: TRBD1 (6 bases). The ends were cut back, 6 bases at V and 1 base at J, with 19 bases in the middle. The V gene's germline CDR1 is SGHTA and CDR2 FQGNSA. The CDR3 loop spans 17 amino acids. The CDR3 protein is CASSPAIRTASNQPQHF. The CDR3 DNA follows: TGTGCCAGCAGTCCCGCGATTAGGACAGCGAGCAATCAGCCCCAGCATTTT.

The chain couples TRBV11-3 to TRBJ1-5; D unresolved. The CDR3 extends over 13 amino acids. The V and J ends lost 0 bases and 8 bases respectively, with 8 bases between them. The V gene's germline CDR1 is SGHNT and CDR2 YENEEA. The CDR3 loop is CASSLEPVEPQHF. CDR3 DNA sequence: TGTGCCAGCAGCTTAGAGCCAGTTGAGCCCCAGCATTTT.

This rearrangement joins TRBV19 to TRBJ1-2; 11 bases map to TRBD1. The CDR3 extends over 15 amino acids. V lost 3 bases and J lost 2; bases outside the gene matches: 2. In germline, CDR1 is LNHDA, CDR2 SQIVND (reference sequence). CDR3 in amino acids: CASSIGQGANYGYTF. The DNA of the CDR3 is TGTGCCAGTAGTATTGGACAGGGGGCGAACTATGGCTACACCTTC. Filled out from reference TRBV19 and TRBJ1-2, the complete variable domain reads DGGITQSPKYLFRKEGQNVTLSCEQNLNHDAMYWYRQDPGQGLRLIYYSQIVNDFQKGDIAEGYSVSREKKESFPLTVTSAQKNPTAFYLCASSIGQGANYGYTFGSGTRLTVV.

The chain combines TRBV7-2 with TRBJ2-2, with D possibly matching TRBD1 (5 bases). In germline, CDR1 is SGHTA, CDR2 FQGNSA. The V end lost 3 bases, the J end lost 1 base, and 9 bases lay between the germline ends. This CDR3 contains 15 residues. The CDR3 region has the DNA TGTGCCAGCAGCTTCAACAGGTTGAACACCGGGGAGCTGTTTTTT. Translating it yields CASSFNRLNTGELFF.

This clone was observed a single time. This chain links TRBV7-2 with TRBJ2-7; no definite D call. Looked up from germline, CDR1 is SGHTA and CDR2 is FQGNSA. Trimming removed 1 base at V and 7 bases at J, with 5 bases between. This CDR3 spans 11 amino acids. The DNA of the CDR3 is TGTGCCAGCAGCTTAGTGTCAGAGCAGTACTTC. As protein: CASSLVSEQYF.

CDR3 sequence reads: CASSLTPGAAEAFF. In DNA form, the CDR3 reads TGCGCCAGCAGCTTGACGCCGGGCGCCGCTGAAGCTTTCTTT. The rearrangement uses TRBV5-1 and TRBJ1-1; D is uncertain. CDR3 length equals 14 residues. V shed 1 base and J shed 6 bases, with 13 bases lying between them. CDR1 and CDR2 from the germline V gene are SGHRS and YFSETQ.

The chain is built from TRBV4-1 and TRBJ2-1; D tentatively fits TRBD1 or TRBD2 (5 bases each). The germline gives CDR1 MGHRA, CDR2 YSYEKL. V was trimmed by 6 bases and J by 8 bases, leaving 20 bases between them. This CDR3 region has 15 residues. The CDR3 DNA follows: TGCGCCAGCAGTCTGAGGGAAAATAGCAGGGATGAGCAGTTCTTC. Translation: CASSLRENSRDEQFF.

The CDR3 loop is CASTMGQGFSYEQYF. CDR3 coding DNA: TGTGCCAGCACCATGGGACAGGGGTTCTCCTACGAGCAGTACTTC. The rearrangement links TRBV6-5 to TRBJ2-7, with TRBD1 matching 10 bases. Germline-derived CDR1 and CDR2 are MNHEY and SVGAGI. With 7 bases clipped from V and 0 bases from J, the junction kept 6 bases outside the gene matches. This CDR3 region has 15 residues.

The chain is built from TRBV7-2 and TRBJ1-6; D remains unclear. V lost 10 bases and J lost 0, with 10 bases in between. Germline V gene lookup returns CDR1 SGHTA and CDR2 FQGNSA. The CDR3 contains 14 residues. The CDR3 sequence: CATSESSYNSPLHF. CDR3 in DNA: TGTGCCACCTCGGAGAGCTCCTATAATTCACCCCTCCACTTT.

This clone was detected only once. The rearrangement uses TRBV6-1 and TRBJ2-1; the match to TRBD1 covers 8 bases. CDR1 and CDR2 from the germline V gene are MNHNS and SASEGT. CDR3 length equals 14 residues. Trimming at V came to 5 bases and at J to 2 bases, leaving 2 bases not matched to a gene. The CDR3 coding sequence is TGTGCCAGCAGTTTGACAGGGGCCTACAATGAGCAGTTCTTC. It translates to CASSLTGAYNEQFF.

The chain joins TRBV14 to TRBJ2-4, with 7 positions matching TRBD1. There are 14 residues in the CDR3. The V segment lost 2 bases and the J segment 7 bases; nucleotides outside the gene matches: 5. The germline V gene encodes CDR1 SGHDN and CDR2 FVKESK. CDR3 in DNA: TGTGCCAGCAGCCAACCCGCAGGGGGTAACATTCAGTACTTC. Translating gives CASSQPAGGNIQYF.

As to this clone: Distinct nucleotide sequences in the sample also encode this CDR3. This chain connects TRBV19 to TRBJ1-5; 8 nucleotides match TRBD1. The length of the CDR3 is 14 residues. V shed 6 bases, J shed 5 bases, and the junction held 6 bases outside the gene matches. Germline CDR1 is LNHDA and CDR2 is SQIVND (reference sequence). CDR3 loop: CASSVTGGDQPQHF. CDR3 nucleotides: TGTGCCAGTAGCGTTACAGGGGGGGATCAGCCCCAGCATTTT. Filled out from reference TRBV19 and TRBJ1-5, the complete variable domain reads DGGITQSPKYLFRKEGQNVTLSCEQNLNHDAMYWYRQDPGQGLRLIYYSQIVNDFQKGDIAEGYSVSREKKESFPLTVTSAQKNPTAFYLCASSVTGGDQPQHFGDGTRLSIL.

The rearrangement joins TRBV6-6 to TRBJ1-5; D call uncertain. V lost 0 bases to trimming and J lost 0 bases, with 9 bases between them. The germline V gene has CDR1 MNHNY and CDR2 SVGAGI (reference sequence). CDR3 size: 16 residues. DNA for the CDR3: TGTGCCAGCAGTTACTCCGGCAGGAATAGCAATCAGCCCCAGCATTTT. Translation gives CASSYSGRNSNQPQHF.

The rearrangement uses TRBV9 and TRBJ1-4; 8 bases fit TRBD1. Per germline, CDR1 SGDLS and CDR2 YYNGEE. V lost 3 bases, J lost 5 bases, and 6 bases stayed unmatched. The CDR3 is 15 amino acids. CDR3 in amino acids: CASSAQTGENEKLFF. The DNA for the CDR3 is TGTGCCAGCAGCGCACAGACAGGGGAGAATGAAAAACTGTTTTTT.

The CDR3 DNA is TGTGCCAGCAGCGCCGGCAGGACGAACACCGGGGAGCTGTTTTTT. It codes for CASSAGRTNTGELFF. J is TRBJ2-2 and V is TRBV9; no clear D gene. V was pared by 3 bases and J by 0 bases, with 9 bases between. Germline V CDR1 and CDR2: SGDLS, YYNGEE. The CDR3 is 15 residues long.

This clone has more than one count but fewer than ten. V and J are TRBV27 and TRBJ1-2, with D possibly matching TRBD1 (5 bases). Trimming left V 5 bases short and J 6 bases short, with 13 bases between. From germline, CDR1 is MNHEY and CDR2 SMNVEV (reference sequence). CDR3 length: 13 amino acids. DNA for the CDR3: TGTGCCAGCAGTACGAGTCCCAGGGATGGCTACACCTTC. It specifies CASSTSPRDGYTF.

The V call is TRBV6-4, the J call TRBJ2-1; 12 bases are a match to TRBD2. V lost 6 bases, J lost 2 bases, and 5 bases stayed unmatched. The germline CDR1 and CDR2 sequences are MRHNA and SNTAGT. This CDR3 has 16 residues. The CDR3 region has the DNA TGTGCCAGCAGGGCTAGCGGGGGGGACACCTACAATGAGCAGTTCTTC. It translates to CASRASGGDTYNEQFF.

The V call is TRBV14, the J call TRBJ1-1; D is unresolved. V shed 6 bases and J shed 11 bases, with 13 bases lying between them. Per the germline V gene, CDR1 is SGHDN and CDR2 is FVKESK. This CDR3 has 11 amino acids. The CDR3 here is CASSGSTVAFF. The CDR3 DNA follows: TGTGCCAGCAGTGGGTCCACGGTGGCTTTCTTT.

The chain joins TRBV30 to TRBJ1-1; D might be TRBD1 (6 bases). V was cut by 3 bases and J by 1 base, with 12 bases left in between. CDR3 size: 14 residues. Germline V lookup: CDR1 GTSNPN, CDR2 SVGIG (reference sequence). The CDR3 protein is CAWRSGRGNTEAFF. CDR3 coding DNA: TGTGCCTGGAGGTCGGGCAGGGGGAACACTGAAGCTTTCTTT.